This T cell receptor (beta chain) was sequenced during a study of blood T cells in healthy people across ages. This CDR3 comprises 13 residues. Trimming pared 1 base from V and 5 bases from J, leaving 9 bases between. Germline lookup yields CDR1 SGDLS and CDR2 YYNGEE. A second PCR, run for roughly 7 to 12 cycles, used a sample-barcoded 5' primer plus a J-beta primer mix. TCRdb called the 5' RACE reads again in MiXCR, with one record for every CDR3 protein. The data contain some 800,000 distinct CDR3 sequences, 20% to 30% of them singletons. The same sample was also studied in work on T cells of mothers and their children. That publication notes: Normalized overlap was always slightly, never significantly, higher in related than unrelated mother-child pairs.

The specimen was blood. J is TRBJ2-5 and V is TRBV9; D uncertain. The TCR was taken from a boy aged 10-17 years in good health. CDR3 sequence: CASSVPPVETQYF. As DNA, the CDR3 is TGTGCCAGCAGCGTACCCCCCGTGGAGACCCAGTACTTC.